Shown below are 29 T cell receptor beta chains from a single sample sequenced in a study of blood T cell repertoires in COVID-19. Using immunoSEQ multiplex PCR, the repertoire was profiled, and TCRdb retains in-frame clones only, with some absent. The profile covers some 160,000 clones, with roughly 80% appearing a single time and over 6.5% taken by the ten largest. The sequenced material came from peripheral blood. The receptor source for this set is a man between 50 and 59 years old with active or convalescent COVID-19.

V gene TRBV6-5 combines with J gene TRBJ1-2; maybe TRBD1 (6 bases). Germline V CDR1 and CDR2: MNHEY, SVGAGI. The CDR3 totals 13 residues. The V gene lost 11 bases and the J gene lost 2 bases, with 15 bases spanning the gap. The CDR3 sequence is CACQVGANYGYTF. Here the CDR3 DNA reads TGTGCCTGCCAAGTGGGGGCCAACTATGGCTACACCTTC.

The CDR3 DNA sequence: TGTGCCAGCAGCCGGATCGGGGGGGCTAGTCAGCCCCAGCATTTT. Translating it yields CASSRIGGASQPQHF. The rearrangement links TRBV7-6 to TRBJ1-5; TRBD1 is a possible D gene (6 bases). The ends were cut back, 5 bases at V and 6 bases at J, with 17 bases in the middle. Looked up from germline, CDR1 is SGHVS and CDR2 is FNYEAQ. The CDR3 is 15 amino acids. The full variable domain, rest sourced from reference TRBV7-6 and TRBJ1-5, is GAGVSQSPRYKVTKRGQDVALRCDPISGHVSLYWYRQALGQGPEFLTYFNYEAQQDKSGLPNDRFSAERPEGSISTLTIQRTEQRDSAMYRCASSRIGGASQPQHFGDGTRLSIL.

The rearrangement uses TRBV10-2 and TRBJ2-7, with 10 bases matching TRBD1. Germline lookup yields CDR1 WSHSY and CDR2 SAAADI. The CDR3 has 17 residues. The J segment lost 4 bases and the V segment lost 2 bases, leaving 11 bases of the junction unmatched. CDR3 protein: CASSERGQGRAAYEQYF. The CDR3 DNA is TGCGCCAGCAGTGAGAGGGGACAGGGGAGGGCAGCGTACGAGCAGTACTTC.

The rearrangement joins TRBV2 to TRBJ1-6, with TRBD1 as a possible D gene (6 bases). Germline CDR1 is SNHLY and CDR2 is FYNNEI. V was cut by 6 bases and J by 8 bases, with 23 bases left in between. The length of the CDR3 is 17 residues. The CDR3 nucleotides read TGTGCCAGCAGCGGGGAAGACAGGTCGTACGGGGATTCACCCCTCCACTTT. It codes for CASSGEDRSYGDSPLHF.

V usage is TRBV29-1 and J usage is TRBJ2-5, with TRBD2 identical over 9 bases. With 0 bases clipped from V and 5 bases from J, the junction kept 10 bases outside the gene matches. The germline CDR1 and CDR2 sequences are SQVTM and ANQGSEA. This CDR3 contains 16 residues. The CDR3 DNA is TGCAGCGTTGAAGACTTTCTAGCGGGAATTCGGGAGACCCAGTACTTC. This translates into CSVEDFLAGIRETQYF.

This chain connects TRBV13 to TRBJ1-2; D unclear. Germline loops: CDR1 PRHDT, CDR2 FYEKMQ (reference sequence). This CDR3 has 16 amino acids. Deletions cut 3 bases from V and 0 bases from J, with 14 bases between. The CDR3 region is CASSFLGSGSNYGYTF. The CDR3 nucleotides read TGTGCCAGCAGCTTCCTGGGGAGCGGTTCTAACTATGGCTACACCTTC.

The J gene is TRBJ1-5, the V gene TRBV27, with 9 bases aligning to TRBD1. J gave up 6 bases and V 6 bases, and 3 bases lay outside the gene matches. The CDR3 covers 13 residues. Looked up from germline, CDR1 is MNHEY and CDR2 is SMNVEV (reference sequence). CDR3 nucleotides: TGTGCCAGCAGAACAGGGGGCGGTCAGCCCCAGCATTTT. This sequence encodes CASRTGGGQPQHF.

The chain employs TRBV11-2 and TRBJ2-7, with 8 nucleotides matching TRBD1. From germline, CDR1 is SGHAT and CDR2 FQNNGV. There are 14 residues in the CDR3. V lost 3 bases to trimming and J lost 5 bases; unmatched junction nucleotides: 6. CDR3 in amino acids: CASSLDRAYNEQYF. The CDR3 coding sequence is TGTGCCAGCAGCTTGGACAGGGCCTATAACGAGCAGTACTTC.

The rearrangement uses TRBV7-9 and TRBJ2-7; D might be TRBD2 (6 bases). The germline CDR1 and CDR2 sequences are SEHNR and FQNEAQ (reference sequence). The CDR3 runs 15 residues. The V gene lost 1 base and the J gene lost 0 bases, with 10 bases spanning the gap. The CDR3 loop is CASSLGVRGSYEQYF. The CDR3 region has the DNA TGTGCCAGCAGCTTAGGCGTGCGGGGCTCCTACGAGCAGTACTTC.

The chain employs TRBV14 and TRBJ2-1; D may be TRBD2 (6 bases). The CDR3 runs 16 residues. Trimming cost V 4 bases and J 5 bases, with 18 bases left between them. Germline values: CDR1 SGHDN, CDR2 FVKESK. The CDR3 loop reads CASSPPVGAGNNEQFF. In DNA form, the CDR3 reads TGTGCCAGCAGCCCCCCGGTCGGGGCGGGAAACAATGAGCAGTTCTTC.

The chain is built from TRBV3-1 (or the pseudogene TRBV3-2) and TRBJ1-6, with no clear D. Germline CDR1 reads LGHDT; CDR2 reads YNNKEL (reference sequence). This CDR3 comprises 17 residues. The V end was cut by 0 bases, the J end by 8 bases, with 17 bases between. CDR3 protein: CASSQDRSIPSDSPLHF. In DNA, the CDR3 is TGTGCCAGCAGCCAAGACAGGTCTATCCCGTCCGATTCACCCCTCCACTTT.

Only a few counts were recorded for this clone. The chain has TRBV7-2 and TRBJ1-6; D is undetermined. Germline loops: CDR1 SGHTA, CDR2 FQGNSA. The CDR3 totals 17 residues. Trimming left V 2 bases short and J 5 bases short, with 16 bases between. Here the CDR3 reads CASSLNAPYGDNSPLHF. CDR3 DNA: TGTGCCAGCAGCTTAAACGCCCCCTACGGGGATAATTCACCCCTCCACTTT.

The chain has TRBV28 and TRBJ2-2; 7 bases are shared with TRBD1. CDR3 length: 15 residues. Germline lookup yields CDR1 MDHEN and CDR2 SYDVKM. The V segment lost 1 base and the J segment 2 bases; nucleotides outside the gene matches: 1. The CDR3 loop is CASSLYRGNTGELFF. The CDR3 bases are TGTGCCAGCAGTTTATACAGGGGTAACACCGGGGAGCTGTTTTTT.

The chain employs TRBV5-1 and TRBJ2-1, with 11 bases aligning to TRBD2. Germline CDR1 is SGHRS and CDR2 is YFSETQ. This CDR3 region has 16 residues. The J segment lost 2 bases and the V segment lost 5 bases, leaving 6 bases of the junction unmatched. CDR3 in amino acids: CASRDLAGGPYNEQFF. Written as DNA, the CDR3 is TGCGCCAGCAGGGACTTAGCGGGAGGGCCCTACAATGAGCAGTTCTTC.

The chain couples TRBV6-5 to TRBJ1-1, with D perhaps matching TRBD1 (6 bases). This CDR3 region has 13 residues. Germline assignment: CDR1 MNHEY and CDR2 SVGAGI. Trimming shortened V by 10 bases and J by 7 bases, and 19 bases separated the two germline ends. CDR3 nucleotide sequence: TGTGCCACCGCAGTACGGGGGGCGGGTGAAGCTTTCTTT. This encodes CATAVRGAGEAFF.

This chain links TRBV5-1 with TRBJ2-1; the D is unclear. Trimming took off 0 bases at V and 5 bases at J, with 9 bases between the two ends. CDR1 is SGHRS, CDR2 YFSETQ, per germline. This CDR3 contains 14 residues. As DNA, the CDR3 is TGCGCCAGCAGCTTGGACAGCCCGGACAATGAGCAGTTCTTC. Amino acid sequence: CASSLDSPDNEQFF. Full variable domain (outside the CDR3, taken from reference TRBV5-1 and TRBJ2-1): KAGVTQTPRYLIKTRGQQVTLSCSPISGHRSVSWYQQTPGQGLQFLFEYFSETQRNKGNFPGRFSGRQFSNSRSEMNVSTLELGDSALYLCASSLDSPDNEQFFGPGTRLTVL.

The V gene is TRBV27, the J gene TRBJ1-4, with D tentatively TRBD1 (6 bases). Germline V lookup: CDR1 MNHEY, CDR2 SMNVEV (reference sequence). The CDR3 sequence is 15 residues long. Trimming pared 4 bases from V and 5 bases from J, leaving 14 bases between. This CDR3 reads CASSSEGTLNEKLFF. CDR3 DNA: TGTGCCAGCAGTTCCGAAGGGACACTAAATGAAAAACTGTTTTTT.

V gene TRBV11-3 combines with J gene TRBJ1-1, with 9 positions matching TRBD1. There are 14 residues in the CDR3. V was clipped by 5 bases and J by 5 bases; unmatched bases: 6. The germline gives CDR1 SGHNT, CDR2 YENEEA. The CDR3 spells CASSPGTGQTEAFF. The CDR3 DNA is TGTGCCAGCAGCCCGGGGACAGGGCAAACTGAAGCTTTCTTT.

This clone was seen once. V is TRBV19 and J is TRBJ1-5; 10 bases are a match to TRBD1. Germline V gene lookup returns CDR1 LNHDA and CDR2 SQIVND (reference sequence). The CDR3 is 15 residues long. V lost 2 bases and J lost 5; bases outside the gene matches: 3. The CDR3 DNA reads TGTGCCAGTAGTATAATCGGACAGGGGGATCAGCCCCAGCATTTT. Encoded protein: CASSIIGQGDQPQHF.

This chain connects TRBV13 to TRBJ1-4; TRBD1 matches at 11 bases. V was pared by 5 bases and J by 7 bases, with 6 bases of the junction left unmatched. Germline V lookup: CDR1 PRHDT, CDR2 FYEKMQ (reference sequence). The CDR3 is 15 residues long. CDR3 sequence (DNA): TGTGCCAGCAGCACGCGGACAGGGGGCGTTGAAAAACTGTTTTTT. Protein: CASSTRTGGVEKLFF.

The DNA of the CDR3 is TGTGCCAGCGGCAGGGGAATGGACGAGCAGTACTTC. Translation: CASGRGMDEQYF. The genes are TRBV28 and TRBJ2-7, with TRBD1 as a possible D gene (6 bases). The CDR3 runs to 12 residues. Germline CDR1 MDHEN, CDR2 SYDVKM. Trimming cost V 8 bases and J 5 bases, with 13 bases left between them.

The CDR3 is CASSDGTRHSNTEAFF. CDR3 in DNA: TGCGCCAGCAGTGACGGGACACGCCACTCGAACACTGAAGCTTTCTTT. The J gene is TRBJ1-1, the V gene TRBV10-2; D is possibly TRBD1 (6 bases). CDR1 and CDR2 (germline): WSHSY, SAAADI. The length of the CDR3 is 16 residues. The V end lost 3 bases, the J end lost 1 base, and 15 bases lay between the germline ends.

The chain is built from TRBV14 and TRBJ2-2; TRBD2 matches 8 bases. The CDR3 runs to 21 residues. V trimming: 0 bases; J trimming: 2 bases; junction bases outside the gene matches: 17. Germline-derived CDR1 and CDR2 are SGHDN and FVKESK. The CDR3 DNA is TGTGCCAGCAGCCAAGAGGTAACTCGAAGCGGGAGAGGGTATAACACCGGGGAGCTGTTTTTT. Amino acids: CASSQEVTRSGRGYNTGELFF.

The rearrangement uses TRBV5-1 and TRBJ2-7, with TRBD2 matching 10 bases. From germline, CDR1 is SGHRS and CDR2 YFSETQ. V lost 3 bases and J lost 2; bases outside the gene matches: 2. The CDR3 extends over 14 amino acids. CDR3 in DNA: TGCGCCAGCAGCTGGACTAGCGGAACCTACGAGCAGTACTTC. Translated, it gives CASSWTSGTYEQYF.

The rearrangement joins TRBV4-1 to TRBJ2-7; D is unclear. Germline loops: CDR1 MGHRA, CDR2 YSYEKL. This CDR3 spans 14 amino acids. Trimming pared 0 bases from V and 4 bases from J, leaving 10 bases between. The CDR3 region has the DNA TGCGCCAGCAGCCAAGAACTTGCCCGGTACGAGCAGTACTTC. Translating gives CASSQELARYEQYF.

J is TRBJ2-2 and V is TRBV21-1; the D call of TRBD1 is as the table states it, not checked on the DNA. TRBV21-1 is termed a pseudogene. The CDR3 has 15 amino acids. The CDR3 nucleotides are TGTGCCAGCAGCAACTCACAGGGATGCACCGGGGAGCTGTTTTTT. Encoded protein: CASSNSQGCTGELFF.

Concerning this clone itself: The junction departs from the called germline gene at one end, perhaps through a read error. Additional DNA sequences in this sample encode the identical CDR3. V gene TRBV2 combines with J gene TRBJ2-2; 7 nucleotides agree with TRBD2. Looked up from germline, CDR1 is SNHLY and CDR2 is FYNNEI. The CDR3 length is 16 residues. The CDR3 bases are TGTGCCAGCAGTGACGCTAGCGGTCTTGGGGCCGGGGAGTTGTTTTTT. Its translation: CASSDASGLGAGELFF.

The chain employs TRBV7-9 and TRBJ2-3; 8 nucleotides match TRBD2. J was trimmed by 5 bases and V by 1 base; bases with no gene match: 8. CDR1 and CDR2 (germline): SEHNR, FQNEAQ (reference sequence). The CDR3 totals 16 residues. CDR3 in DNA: TGTGCCAGCAGCTTAGTCCCCGGGAGGGCCGGAGATACGCAGTATTTT. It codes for CASSLVPGRAGDTQYF. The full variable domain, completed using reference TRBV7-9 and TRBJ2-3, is DTGVSQNPRHKITKRGQNVTFRCDPISEHNRLYWYRQTLGQGPEFLTYFQNEAQLEKSRLLSDRFSAERPKGSFSTLEIQRTEQGDSAMYLCASSLVPGRAGDTQYFGPGTRLTVL.

The CDR3 sequence: CASSRARGADIQYF. As DNA, the CDR3 is TGTGCCAGTAGTAGAGCCCGGGGGGCGGACATTCAGTACTTC. The rearrangement uses TRBV19 and TRBJ2-4, with D tentatively TRBD2 (7 bases). V dropped 4 bases and J dropped 8 bases, with 15 bases sitting between them. CDR3 length: 14 residues. Germline CDR1 LNHDA, CDR2 SQIVND (reference sequence).